Reported below is one T cell receptor beta chain. The data were obtained in a study of blood T cell repertoires in COVID-19. At the level of the study: T cells, B-cell-depleted T cells, or PBMCs provided the cDNA or gDNA that served as material.

The table came from immunoSEQ multiplex PCR; TCRdb's copy has only in-frame clones and leaves some out. The repertoire holds 100,000 to 150,000 clones, 86% seen once, with roughly 5.4% in the top ten. The germline V and J ends were trimmed by 3 bases and 11 bases, with 13 bases remaining between them. The CDR3 extends over 12 amino acids. This clonotype was obtained from a human donor in a cohort sampled during active COVID-19. Sequencing input: peripheral blood. This chain connects TRBV12-3 or TRBV12-4 to TRBJ1-1; tentatively, D is TRBD1 (5 bases). CDR3 protein: CASSFFGGGAFF. The CDR3 nucleotides read TGTGCCAGCAGTTTTTTCGGTGGGGGGGCTTTCTTT.